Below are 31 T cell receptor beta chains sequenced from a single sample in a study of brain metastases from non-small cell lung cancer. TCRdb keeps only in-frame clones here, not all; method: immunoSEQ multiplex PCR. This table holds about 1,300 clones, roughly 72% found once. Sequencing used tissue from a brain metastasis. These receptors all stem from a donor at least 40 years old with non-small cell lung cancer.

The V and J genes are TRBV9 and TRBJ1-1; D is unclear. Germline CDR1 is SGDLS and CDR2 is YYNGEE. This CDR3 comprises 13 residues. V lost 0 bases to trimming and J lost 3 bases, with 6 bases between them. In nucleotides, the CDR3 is TGTGCCAGCAGCGTAGGGCGGTACACTGAAGCTTTCTTT. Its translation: CASSVGRYTEAFF.

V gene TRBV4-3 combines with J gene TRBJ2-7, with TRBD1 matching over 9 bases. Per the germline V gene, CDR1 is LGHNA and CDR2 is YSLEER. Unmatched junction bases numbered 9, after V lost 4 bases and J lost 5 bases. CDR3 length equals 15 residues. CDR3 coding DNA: TGCGCCAGCAGCCTTACGGGACAGGGATGGAACGAGCAGTACTTC. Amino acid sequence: CASSLTGQGWNEQYF.

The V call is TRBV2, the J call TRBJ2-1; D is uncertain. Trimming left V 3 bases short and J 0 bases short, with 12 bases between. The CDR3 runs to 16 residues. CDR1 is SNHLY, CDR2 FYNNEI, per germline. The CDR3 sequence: CASSDSEIRSYNEQFF. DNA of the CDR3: TGTGCCAGCAGTGATTCGGAGATCCGCTCCTACAATGAGCAGTTCTTC.

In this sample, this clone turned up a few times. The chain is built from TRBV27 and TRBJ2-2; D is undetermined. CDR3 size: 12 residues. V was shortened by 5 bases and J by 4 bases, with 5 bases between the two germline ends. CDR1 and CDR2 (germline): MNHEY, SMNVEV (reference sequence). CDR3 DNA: TGTGCCAGCAGTAATCCCACCGGGGAGCTGTTTTTT. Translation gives CASSNPTGELFF.

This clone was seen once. The CDR3 nucleotides read TGTGCCAGCAGCCCAGTCCCGGGACAGGGATCTGACACTGAAGCTTTCTTT. Its translation is CASSPVPGQGSDTEAFF. The chain uses TRBV7-2 and TRBJ1-1, with 9 bases identical to TRBD1. Looked up from germline, CDR1 is SGHTA and CDR2 is FQGNSA. V shed 5 bases and J 3 bases; nucleotides not matched to a gene: 13. CDR3 length: 17 amino acids. The full variable domain, its missing parts supplied by reference TRBV7-2 and TRBJ1-1, is GAGVSQSPSNKVTEKGKDVELRCDPISGHTALYWYRQSLGQGLEFLIYFQGNSAPDKSGLPSDRFSAERTGGSVSTLTIQRTQQEDSAVYLCASSPVPGQGSDTEAFFGQGTRLTVV.

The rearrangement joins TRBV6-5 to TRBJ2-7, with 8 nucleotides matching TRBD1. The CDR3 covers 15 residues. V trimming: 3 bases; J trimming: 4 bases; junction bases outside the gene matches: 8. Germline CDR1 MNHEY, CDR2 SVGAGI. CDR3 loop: CASSYFGQGLYEQYF. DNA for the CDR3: TGTGCCAGCAGTTATTTTGGACAGGGCCTATACGAGCAGTACTTC.

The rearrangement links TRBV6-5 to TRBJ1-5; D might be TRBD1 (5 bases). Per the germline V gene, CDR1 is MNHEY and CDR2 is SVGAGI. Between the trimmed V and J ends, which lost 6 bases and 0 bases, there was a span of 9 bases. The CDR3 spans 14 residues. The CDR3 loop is CASRTEYSNQPQHF. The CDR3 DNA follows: TGTGCCAGCAGGACAGAATATAGCAATCAGCCCCAGCATTTT.

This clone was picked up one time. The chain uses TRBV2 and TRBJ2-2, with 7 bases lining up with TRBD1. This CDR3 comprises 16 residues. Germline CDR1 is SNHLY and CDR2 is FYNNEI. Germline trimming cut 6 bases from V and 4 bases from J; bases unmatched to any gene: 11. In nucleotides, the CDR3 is TGTGCCAGCAGCGAGCAGACAGGGTTAAGCACCGGGGAGCTGTTTTTT. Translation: CASSEQTGLSTGELFF.

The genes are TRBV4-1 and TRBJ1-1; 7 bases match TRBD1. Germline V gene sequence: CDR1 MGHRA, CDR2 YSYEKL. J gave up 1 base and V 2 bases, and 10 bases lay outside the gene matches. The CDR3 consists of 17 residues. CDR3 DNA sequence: TGCGCCAGCAGCCAACCCAGGGTACAGGGGAGGAACACTGAAGCTTTCTTT. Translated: CASSQPRVQGRNTEAFF.

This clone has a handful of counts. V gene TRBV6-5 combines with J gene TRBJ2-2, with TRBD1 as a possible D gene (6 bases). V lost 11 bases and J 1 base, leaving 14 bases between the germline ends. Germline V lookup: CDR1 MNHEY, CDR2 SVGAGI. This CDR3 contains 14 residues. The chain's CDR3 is CALLRGQNTGELFF. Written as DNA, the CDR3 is TGTGCCCTCCTCAGGGGACAGAACACCGGGGAGCTGTTTTTT.

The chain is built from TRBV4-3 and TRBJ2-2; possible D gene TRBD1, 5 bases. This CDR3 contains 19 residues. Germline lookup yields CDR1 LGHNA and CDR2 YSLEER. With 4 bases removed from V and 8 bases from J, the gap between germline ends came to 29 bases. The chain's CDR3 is CASSPRFGAEVGVRGELFF. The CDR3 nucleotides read TGCGCCAGCAGCCCGCGATTTGGGGCCGAGGTTGGGGTTCGTGGGGAGCTGTTTTTT.

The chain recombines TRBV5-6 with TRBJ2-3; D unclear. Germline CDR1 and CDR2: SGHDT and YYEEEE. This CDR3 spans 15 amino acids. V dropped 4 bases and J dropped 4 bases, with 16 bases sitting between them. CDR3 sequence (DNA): TGTGCCAGCAGCCTGGGATTAGGGAAAGCAGATACGCAGTATTTT. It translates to CASSLGLGKADTQYF.

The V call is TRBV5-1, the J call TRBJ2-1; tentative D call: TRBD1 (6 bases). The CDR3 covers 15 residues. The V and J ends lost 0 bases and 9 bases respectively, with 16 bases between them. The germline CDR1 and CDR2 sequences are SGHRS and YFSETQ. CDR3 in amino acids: CASSLVGFPGVEQFF. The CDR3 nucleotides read TGCGCCAGCAGCTTGGTCGGATTTCCAGGGGTTGAGCAGTTCTTC.

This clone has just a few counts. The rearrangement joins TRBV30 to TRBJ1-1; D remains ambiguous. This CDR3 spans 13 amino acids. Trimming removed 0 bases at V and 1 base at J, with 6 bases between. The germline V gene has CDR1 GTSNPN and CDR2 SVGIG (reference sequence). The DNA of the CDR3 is TGTGCCTGGAGTGTACCAGGGAACACTGAAGCTTTCTTT. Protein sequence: CAWSVPGNTEAFF. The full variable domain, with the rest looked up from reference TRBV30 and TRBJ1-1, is SQTIHQWPATLVQPVGSPLSLECTVEGTSNPNLYWYRQAAGRGLQLLFYSVGIGQISSEVPQNLSASRPQDRQFILSSKKLLLSDSGFYLCAWSVPGNTEAFFGQGTRLTVV.

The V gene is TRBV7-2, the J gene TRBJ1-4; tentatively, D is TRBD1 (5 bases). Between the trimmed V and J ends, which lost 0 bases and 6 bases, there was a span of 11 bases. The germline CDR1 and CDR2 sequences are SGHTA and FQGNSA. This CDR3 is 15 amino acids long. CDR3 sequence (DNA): TGTGCCAGCAGCTTAGCACCCTGGGGGGATGAAAAACTGTTTTTT. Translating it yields CASSLAPWGDEKLFF.

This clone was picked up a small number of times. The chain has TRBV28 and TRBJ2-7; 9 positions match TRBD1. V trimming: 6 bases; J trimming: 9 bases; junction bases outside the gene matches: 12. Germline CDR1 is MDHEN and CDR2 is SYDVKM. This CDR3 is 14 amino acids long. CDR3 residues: CASRVPGQGFGQYF. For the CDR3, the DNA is TGTGCCAGCAGAGTCCCGGGACAGGGTTTCGGGCAGTACTTC.

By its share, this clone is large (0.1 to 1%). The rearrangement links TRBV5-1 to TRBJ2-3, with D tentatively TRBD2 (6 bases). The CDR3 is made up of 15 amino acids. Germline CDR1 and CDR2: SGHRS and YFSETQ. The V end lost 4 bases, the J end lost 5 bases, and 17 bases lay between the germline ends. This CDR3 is CASSPIVREEDTQYF. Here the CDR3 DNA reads TGCGCCAGCAGCCCTATAGTTAGGGAGGAAGATACGCAGTATTTT. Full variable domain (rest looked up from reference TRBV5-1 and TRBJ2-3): KAGVTQTPRYLIKTRGQQVTLSCSPISGHRSVSWYQQTPGQGLQFLFEYFSETQRNKGNFPGRFSGRQFSNSRSEMNVSTLELGDSALYLCASSPIVREEDTQYFGPGTRLTVL.

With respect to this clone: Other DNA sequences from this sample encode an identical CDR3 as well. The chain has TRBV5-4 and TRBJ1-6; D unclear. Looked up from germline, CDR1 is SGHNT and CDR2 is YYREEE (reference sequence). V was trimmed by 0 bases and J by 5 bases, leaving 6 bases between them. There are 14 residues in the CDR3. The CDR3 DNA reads TGTGCCAGCAGCTTGGACAGAGATAATTCACCCCTCCACTTT. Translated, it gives CASSLDRDNSPLHF.

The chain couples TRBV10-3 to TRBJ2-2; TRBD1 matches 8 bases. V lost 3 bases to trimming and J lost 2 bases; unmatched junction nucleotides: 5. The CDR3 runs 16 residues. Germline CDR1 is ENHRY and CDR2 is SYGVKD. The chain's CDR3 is CAISESGGANTGELFF. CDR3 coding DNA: TGTGCCATCAGTGAATCAGGGGGCGCAAACACCGGGGAGCTGTTTTTT.

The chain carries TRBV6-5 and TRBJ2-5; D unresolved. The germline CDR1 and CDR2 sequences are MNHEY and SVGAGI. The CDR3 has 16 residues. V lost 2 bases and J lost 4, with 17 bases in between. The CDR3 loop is CASSYQLAAALETQYF. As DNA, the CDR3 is TGTGCCAGCAGTTACCAGTTAGCTGCGGCCCTAGAGACCCAGTACTTC.

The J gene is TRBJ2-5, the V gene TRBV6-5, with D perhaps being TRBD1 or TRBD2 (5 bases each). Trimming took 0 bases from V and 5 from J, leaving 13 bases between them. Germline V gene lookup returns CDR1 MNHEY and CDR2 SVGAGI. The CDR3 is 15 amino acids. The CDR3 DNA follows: TGTGCCAGCAGTTACTCGACGAAGGGACGGGAGACCCAGTACTTC. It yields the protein CASSYSTKGRETQYF.

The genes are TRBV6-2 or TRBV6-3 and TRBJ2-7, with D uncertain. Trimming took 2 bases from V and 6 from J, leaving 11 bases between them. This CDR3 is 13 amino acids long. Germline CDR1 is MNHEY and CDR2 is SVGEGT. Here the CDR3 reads CASSYAGFGEQYF. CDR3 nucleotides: TGTGCCAGCAGTTACGCCGGATTCGGCGAGCAGTACTTC.

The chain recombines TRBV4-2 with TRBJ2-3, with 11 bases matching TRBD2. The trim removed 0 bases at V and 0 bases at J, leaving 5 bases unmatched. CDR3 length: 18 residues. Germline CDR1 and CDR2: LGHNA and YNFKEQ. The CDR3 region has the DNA TGTGCCAGCAGCCAAGACCAGGGACTAGCGGCGAGCACAGATACGCAGTATTTT. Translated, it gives CASSQDQGLAASTDTQYF.

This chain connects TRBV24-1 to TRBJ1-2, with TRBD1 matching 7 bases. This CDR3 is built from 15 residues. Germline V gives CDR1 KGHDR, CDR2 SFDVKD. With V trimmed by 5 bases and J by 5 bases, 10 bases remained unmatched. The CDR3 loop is CATSGGGQEAYGYTF. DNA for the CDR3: TGTGCCACCAGTGGTGGAGGACAGGAGGCTTATGGCTACACCTTC.

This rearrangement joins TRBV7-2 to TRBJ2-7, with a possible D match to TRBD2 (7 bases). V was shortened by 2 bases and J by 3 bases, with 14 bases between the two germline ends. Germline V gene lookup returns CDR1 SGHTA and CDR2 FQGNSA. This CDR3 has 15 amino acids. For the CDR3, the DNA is TGTGCCAGCAGCTTAAGGACTAGGGGGATCTACGAGCAGTACTTC. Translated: CASSLRTRGIYEQYF.

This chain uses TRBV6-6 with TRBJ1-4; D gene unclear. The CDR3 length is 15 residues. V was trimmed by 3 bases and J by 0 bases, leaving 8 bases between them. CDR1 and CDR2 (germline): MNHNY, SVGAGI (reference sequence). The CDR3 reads CASSYIGATNEKLFF. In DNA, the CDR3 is TGTGCCAGCAGTTATATCGGAGCAACTAATGAAAAACTGTTTTTT.

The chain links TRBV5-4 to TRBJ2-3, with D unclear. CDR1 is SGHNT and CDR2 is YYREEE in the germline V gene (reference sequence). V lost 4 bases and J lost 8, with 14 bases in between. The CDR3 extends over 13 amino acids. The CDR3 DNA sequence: TGTGCCAGCAGCCCTGACGGAAGCGTTACGCAGTATTTT. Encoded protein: CASSPDGSVTQYF.

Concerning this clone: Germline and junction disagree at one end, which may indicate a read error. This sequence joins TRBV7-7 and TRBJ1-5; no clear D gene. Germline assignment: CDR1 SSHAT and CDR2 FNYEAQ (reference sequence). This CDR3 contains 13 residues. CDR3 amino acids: CASSLALDQPQHF. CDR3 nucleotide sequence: TGTGCTAGCAGCTTAGCGTTGGATCAGCCCCAGCATTTT.

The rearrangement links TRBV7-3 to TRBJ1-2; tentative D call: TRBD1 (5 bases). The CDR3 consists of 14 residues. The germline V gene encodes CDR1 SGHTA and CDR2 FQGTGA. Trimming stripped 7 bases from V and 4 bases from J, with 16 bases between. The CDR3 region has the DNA TGTGCCAGCAAGGCCTCGGGGGTCTTCTATGGCTACACCTTC. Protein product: CASKASGVFYGYTF.

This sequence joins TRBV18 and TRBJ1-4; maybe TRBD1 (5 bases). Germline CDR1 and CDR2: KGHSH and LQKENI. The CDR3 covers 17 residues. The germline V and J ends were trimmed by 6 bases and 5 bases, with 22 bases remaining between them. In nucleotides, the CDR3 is TGTGCCAGCTCCCTGGAAGGGATTTTCGGGGGAAATGAAAAACTGTTTTTT. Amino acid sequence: CASSLEGIFGGNEKLFF.

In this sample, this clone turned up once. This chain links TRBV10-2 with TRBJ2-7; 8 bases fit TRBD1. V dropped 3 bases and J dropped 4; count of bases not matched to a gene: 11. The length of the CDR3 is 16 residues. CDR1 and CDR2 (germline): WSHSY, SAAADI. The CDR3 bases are TGCGCCAGCAGTGATTTGCTCACAGGGGGAACTTACGAGCAGTACTTC. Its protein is CASSDLLTGGTYEQYF.